Listed here are 14 T cell receptor beta chains from one sample, sequenced in a study of shared clonotypes between healthy human individuals. Produced via immunoSEQ multiplex PCR; TCRdb's table is partial and in-frame only. The sample has millions of clones, under 95% seen once. Naivety among CD8 cells was defined by CD45RO negativity and positive CCR7 selection, thereby excluding terminally differentiated effector memory CD45RA+ cells. Sample: naive CD8+ T cells from PBMCs. Every receptor here comes from a man younger than 35 in good health. Some clones in this sample may be carry-over from other donors' samples.

CDR3 sequence reads: CASSEWAGRREQFF. CDR3 bases: TGCGCCAGCAGTGAATGGGCAGGGAGACGCGAGCAGTTCTTC. V gene TRBV10-2 combines with J gene TRBJ2-1; D may be TRBD1 or TRBD2 (5 bases each). Trimming took 3 bases from V and 10 from J, leaving 16 bases between them. The CDR3 spans 14 residues. Germline V CDR1 and CDR2: WSHSY, SAAADI.

The chain carries TRBV7-9 and TRBJ2-7; 7 bases are shared with TRBD2. V trimming: 5 bases; J trimming: 2 bases; junction bases outside the gene matches: 12. Germline loops: CDR1 SEHNR, CDR2 FQNEAQ (reference sequence). This CDR3 has 16 amino acids. The chain's CDR3 is CASSPASGIVAYEQYF. The CDR3 DNA reads TGTGCCAGCAGCCCTGCCAGCGGGATTGTTGCCTACGAGCAGTACTTC.

J is TRBJ1-1 and V is TRBV11-2; D is uncertain. CDR3 length: 12 amino acids. Per germline, CDR1 SGHAT and CDR2 FQNNGV. The ends were cut back, 3 bases at V and 6 bases at J, with 8 bases in the middle. The CDR3 sequence is CASSLGEAEAFF. For the CDR3, the DNA is TGTGCCAGCAGCTTGGGTGAGGCTGAAGCTTTCTTT.

The genes are TRBV7-6 and TRBJ2-7; D is possibly TRBD1 (9 bases). Germline V gene sequence: CDR1 SGHVS, CDR2 FNYEAQ. The CDR3 spans 17 residues. Trimming took 5 bases from V and 3 from J, leaving 23 bases between them. The CDR3 reads CASSPYPGGTGSYEQYF. The DNA for the CDR3 is TGTGCCAGCAGCCCCTATCCGGGGGGGACAGGGAGCTACGAGCAGTACTTC.

The chain is built from TRBV11-2 and TRBJ2-7, with D possibly being TRBD2 (6 bases). The V and J ends lost 4 bases and 1 base respectively, with 11 bases between them. This CDR3 comprises 14 residues. Per the germline V gene, CDR1 is SGHAT and CDR2 is FQNNGV. DNA of the CDR3: TGTGCCAGCAGCTCTGCGGCGGGGTCCTACGAGCAGTACTTC. Amino acids: CASSSAAGSYEQYF.

The chain carries TRBV6-5 and TRBJ2-1; D not resolved. This CDR3 region has 11 residues. The ends were cut back, 1 base at V and 9 bases at J, with 4 bases in the middle. The germline gives CDR1 MNHEY, CDR2 SVGAGI. The CDR3 DNA reads TGTGCCAGCAGTTACTACGGTGAGCAGTTCTTC. This encodes CASSYYGEQFF.

J is TRBJ1-1 and V is TRBV18, with D perhaps matching TRBD1 (5 bases). The CDR3 spans 15 residues. Germline CDR1 reads KGHSH; CDR2 reads LQKENI. With 0 bases removed from V and 0 bases from J, the gap between germline ends came to 8 bases. DNA for the CDR3: TGTGCCAGCTCACCACCGGGGCTCATGAACACTGAAGCTTTCTTT. Residues: CASSPPGLMNTEAFF.

V is TRBV5-1 and J is TRBJ2-1; D may be TRBD2 (6 bases). Per the germline V gene, CDR1 is SGHRS and CDR2 is YFSETQ. V gave up 4 bases and J gave up 4 bases, with 15 bases separating them. This CDR3 is 15 amino acids long. The CDR3 loop reads CASSKGLGVYNEQFF. CDR3 DNA sequence: TGCGCCAGCAGCAAGGGACTGGGGGTATACAATGAGCAGTTCTTC.

This clone was observed a handful of times. V and J are TRBV5-6 and TRBJ1-2; D is unclear. CDR1 is SGHDT and CDR2 is YYEEEE in the germline V gene. CDR3 length: 14 residues. Trimming left V 0 bases short and J 8 bases short, with 14 bases between. The CDR3 is CASSLGVVGTGYTF. The DNA for the CDR3 is TGTGCCAGCAGCTTGGGGGTCGTCGGTACCGGCTACACCTTC.

On this clone itself: The same CDR3 is also encoded by other DNA sequences in this sample. The chain uses TRBV27 and TRBJ2-7; 11 bases map to TRBD2. V lost 5 bases, J lost 2 bases, and 8 bases stayed unmatched. Germline V gene sequence: CDR1 MNHEY, CDR2 SMNVEV (reference sequence). CDR3 length equals 16 residues. The DNA of the CDR3 is TGTGCCAGCAGTCCCGTAGCGGGAGGGGGCACCTACGAGCAGTACTTC. It codes for CASSPVAGGGTYEQYF.

This chain links TRBV5-1 with TRBJ1-3; D not resolved. Per the germline V gene, CDR1 is SGHRS and CDR2 is YFSETQ. The V and J ends lost 0 bases and 0 bases respectively, with 7 bases between them. CDR3 size: 15 residues. CDR3 sequence reads: CASSLDGSSGNTIYF. CDR3 nucleotides: TGCGCCAGCAGCTTGGATGGGAGCTCTGGAAACACCATATATTTT.

The chain links TRBV4-1 to TRBJ2-5; 10 nucleotides agree with TRBD2. This CDR3 is 17 amino acids long. The germline V gene has CDR1 MGHRA and CDR2 YSYEKL. V was clipped by 2 bases and J by 2 bases; unmatched bases: 8. CDR3 sequence reads: CASSQWLAGAGQETQYF. The CDR3 DNA reads TGCGCCAGCAGCCAATGGCTAGCGGGAGCGGGGCAAGAGACCCAGTACTTC.

The V and J genes are TRBV11-2 and TRBJ2-1, with 13 bases identical to TRBD2. V was clipped by 3 bases and J by 6 bases; unmatched bases: 14. CDR1 and CDR2 from the germline V gene are SGHAT and FQNNGV. The CDR3 is 19 residues long. This CDR3 is CASSFTSGRAGSRTNEQFF. CDR3 in DNA: TGTGCCAGCAGCTTTACTAGCGGGAGGGCCGGGTCTAGAACCAATGAGCAGTTCTTC.

The chain combines TRBV4-3 with TRBJ2-5; 7 bases map to TRBD2. Germline CDR1 and CDR2: LGHNA and YSLEER. CDR3 length equals 16 residues. V dropped 4 bases and J dropped 1; count of bases not matched to a gene: 9. The CDR3 bases are TGCGCCAGCAGCCCCATTCCCGGGACTACCCAAGAGACCCAGTACTTC. This translates into CASSPIPGTTQETQYF.